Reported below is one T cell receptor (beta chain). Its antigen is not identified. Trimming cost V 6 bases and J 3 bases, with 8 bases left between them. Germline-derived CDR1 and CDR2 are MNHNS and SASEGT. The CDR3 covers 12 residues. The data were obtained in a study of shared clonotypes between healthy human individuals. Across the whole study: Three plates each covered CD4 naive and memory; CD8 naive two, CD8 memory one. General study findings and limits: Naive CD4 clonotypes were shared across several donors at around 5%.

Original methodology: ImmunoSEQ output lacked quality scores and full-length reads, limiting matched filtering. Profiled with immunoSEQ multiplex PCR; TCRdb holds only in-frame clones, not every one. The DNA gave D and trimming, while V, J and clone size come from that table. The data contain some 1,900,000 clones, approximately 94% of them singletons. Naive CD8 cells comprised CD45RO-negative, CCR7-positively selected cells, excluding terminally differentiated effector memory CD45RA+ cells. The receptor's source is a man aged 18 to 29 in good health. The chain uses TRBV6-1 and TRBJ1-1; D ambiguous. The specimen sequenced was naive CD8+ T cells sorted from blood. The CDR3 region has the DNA TGTGCCAGCAGGGAAAGTTACACTGAAGCTTTCTTT. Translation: CASRESYTEAFF.